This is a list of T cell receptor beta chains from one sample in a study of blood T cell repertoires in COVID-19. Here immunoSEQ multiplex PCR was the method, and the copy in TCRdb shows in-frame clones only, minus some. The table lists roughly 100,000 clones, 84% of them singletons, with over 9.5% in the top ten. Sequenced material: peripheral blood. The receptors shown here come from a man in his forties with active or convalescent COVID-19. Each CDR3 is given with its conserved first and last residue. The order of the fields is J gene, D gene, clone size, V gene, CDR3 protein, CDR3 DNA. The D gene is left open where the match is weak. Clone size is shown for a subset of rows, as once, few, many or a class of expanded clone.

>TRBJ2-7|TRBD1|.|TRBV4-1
CASSHRYQGDATTYEQYF
TGCGCCAGCAGCCACCGGTACCAGGGGGACGCTACCACCTACGAGCAGTACTTC
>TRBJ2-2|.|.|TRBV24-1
CATSEAGITGELFF
TGTGCCACCAGTGAGGCAGGGATCACCGGGGAGCTGTTTTTT
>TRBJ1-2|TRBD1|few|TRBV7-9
CASSYRDRPYGYTF
TGTGCCAGCAGCTACCGGGACAGGCCCTATGGCTACACCTTC
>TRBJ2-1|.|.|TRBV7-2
CASGRGQNNEQFF
TGTGCCAGCGGGCGGGGCCAGAACAATGAGCAGTTCTTC
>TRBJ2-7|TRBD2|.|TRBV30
CAWSVGRRGGLVTYEQYF
TGTGCCTGGAGTGTGGGCCGGCGGGGGGGCCTGGTTACCTACGAGCAGTACTTC
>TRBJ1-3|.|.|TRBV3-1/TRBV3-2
CASSLTGNRNTIYF
TGTGCCAGCAGCCTAACAGGGAACAGGAACACCATATATTTT
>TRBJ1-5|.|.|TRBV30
CAWSEGASSNQPQHF
TGTGCCTGGAGTGAAGGGGCATCTAGCAATCAGCCCCAGCATTTT
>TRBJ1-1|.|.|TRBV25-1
CASTGDTEAFF
TGTGCCAGCACAGGGGACACTGAAGCTTTCTTT
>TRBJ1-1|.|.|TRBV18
CASSPDGSGHTEAFF
TGTGCCAGCTCACCAGATGGGTCAGGGCACACTGAAGCTTTCTTT
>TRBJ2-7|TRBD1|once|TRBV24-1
CATSDDRDRGQNEQYF
TGTGCCACCAGTGACGACCGGGACAGGGGGCAAAACGAGCAGTACTTC
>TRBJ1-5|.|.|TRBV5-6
CASSLGGFNQPQHF
TGTGCCAGCAGCTTGGGCGGATTCAATCAGCCCCAGCATTTT
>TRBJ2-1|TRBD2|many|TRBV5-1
CASISGGPPYNEQFF
TGCGCCAGCATTTCGGGGGGGCCCCCCTACAATGAGCAGTTCTTC
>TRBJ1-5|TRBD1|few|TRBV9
CASSAGQDITGQPQHF
TGTGCCAGCAGCGCCGGACAGGACATTACTGGTCAGCCCCAGCATTTT
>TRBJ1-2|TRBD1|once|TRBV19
CASTFPGGANYGYTF
TGTGCCAGTACCTTCCCAGGGGGCGCGAACTATGGCTACACCTTC
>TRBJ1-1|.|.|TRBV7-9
CASTRIGGQQVNTEAFF
TGTGCCAGCACCCGGATCGGGGGGCAGCAGGTGAACACTGAAGCTTTCTTT
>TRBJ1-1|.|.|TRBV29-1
CSGKQGNTEAFF
TGCAGCGGGAAGCAGGGGAACACTGAAGCTTTCTTT
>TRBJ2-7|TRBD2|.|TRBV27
CASSLLLSGGAYEQYF
TGTGCCAGCAGTCTCCTACTAAGCGGGGGGGCCTACGAGCAGTACTTC
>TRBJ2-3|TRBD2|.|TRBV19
CASSLAAADTQYF
TGTGCCAGTTCTCTAGCGGCAGCAGATACGCAGTATTTT
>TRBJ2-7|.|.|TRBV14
CASSQDPFDEQYF
TGTGCCAGCAGCCAAGATCCGTTTGACGAGCAGTACTTC
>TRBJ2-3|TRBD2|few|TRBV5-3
CARSSGLAGVKDTQYF
TGTGCCAGAAGCTCCGGACTAGCGGGGGTAAAAGATACGCAGTATTTT
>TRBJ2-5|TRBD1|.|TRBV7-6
CASSITGGAGETQYF
TGTGCCAGCAGCATCACAGGGGGCGCCGGGGAGACCCAGTACTTC
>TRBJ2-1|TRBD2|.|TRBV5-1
CASSRSGGAPNEQFF
TGCGCCAGCAGCCGAAGCGGGGGGGCACCCAATGAGCAGTTCTTC
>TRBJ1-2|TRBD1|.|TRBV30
CAWSVGDRVGYGYTF
TGTGCCTGGAGTGTAGGGGACAGGGTGGGCTATGGCTACACCTTC
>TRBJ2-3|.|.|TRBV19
CASRGLATDTQYF
TGTGCCAGTAGAGGGCTAGCCACAGATACGCAGTATTTT
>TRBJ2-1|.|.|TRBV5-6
CASSLAMEQFF
TGTGCCAGCAGCTTGGCTATGGAGCAGTTCTTC
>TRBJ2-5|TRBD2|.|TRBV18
CASSLSGGVQETQYF
TGTGCCAGCTCACTTAGCGGGGGAGTCCAAGAGACCCAGTACTTC
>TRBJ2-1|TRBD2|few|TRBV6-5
CASRTRGGVNEQFF
TGTGCCAGCAGGACCCGGGGGGGGGTGAATGAGCAGTTCTTC
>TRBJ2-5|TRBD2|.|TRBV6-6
CASSYHGTSGGETQYF
TGTGCCAGCAGTTACCACGGGACTAGCGGGGGGGAGACCCAGTACTTC
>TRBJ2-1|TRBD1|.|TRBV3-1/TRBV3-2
CASSQDLQGASYNEQFF
TGTGCCAGCAGCCAAGATTTGCAGGGGGCCTCCTACAATGAGCAGTTCTTC
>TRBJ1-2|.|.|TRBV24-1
CATSDADTNYGYTF
TGTGCCACCAGTGACGCTGACACTAACTATGGCTACACCTTC
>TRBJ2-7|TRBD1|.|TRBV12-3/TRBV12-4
CASRRQGGYEQYF
TGTGCCAGCAGGAGACAGGGTGGGTACGAGCAGTACTTC
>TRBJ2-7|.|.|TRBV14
CASSQEPGTWRGYEQYF
TGTGCCAGCAGCCAAGAGCCCGGGACTTGGCGGGGCTACGAGCAGTACTTC
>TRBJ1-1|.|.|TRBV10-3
CAISKQENTEAFF
TGTGCCATCAGTAAGCAGGAGAACACTGAAGCTTTCTTT
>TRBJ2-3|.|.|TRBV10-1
CASSEGLGLPPYTQYF
TGCGCCAGCAGTGAAGGGTTGGGGCTCCCTCCTTATACGCAGTATTTT
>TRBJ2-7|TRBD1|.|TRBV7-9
CASSSQGASYEQYF
TGTGCCAGCAGCTCACAGGGGGCCTCCTACGAGCAGTACTTC
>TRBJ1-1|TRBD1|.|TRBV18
CASSPGQGTEAFF
TGTGCCAGCTCACCGGGACAGGGCACTGAAGCTTTCTTT
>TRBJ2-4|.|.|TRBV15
CATSTRQDTNIQYF
TGTGCCACCAGCACCAGACAGGATACTAACATTCAGTACTTC
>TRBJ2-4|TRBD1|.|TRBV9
CASSGSSGGKNIQYF
TGTGCCAGCAGCGGGTCCTCAGGGGGCAAAAACATTCAGTACTTC
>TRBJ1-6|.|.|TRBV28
CASSLGLNNSPLHF
TGTGCCAGCAGTTTGGGCCTTAATAATTCACCCCTCCACTTT
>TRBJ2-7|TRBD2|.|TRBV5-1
CASSASGGGALGAYEQYF
TGCGCCAGCAGCGCCTCAGGCGGGGGGGCTTTAGGGGCCTACGAGCAGTACTTC
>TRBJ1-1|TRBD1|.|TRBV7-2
CASSRLGPGQGNPEAFF
TGTGCCAGCAGCCGCTTAGGGCCGGGACAGGGGAATCCTGAAGCTTTCTTT
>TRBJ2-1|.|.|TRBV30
CAWKQGSSYNEQFF
TGTGCCTGGAAGCAGGGTAGCTCCTACAATGAGCAGTTCTTC
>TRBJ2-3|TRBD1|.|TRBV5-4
CASSLSQGADTQYF
TGTGCCAGCAGCTTGAGTCAGGGGGCGGATACGCAGTATTTT
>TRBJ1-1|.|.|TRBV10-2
CASKKADMNTEAFF
TGCGCCAGCAAGAAGGCGGACATGAACACTGAAGCTTTCTTT
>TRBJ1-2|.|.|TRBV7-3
CASSFGRSDGYTF
TGTGCCAGCAGCTTCGGCAGGTCCGATGGCTACACCTTC
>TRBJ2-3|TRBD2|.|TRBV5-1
CASRAGTGTSGDLSTDTQYF
TGCGCCAGCAGGGCAGGGACCGGGACTAGCGGGGACCTCAGCACAGATACGCAGTATTTT
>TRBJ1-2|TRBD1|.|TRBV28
CASATGTAQLYGYTF
TGTGCCAGCGCGACCGGGACAGCTCAACTCTATGGCTACACCTTC
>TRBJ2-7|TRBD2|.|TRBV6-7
CASSYASGGILREQYF
TGTGCCAGCAGTTACGCTAGCGGGGGTATCCTTCGCGAGCAGTACTTC
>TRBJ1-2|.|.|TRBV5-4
CASSLAHAGNYGYTF
TGTGCCAGCAGCTTGGCCCATGCGGGGAACTATGGCTACACCTTC
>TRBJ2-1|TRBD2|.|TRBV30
CARGTSGGNNEQFF
TGTGCCCGCGGGACTAGCGGGGGGAACAATGAGCAGTTCTTC
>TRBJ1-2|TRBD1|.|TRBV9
CASSETGDSYGYTF
TGTGCCAGCAGCGAGACAGGGGACAGTTATGGCTACACCTTC
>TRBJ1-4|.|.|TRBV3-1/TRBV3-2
CASSHRGPNEKLFF
TGTGCCAGCAGCCACCGAGGGCCCAATGAAAAACTGTTTTTT
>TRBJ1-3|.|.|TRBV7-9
CASSPTEVYTIYF
TGTGCCAGCAGCCCTACGGAGGTTTACACCATATATTTT
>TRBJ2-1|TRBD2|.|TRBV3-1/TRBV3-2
CASSQRTSGNNEQFF
TGTGCCAGCAGCCAACGGACTAGCGGGAACAATGAGCAGTTCTTC
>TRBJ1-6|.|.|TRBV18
CASSPSSGNNSPLHF
TGTGCCAGCTCACCGTCCAGCGGGAATAATTCACCCCTCCACTTT
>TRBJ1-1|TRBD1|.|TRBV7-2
CASSPLARTGNTEAFF
TGTGCCAGCAGCCCCTTAGCACGGACAGGGAACACTGAAGCTTTCTTT
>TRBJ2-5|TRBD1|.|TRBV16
CASSQSGGQSYF
TGTGCCAGCAGCCAATCAGGGGGACAGTCGTACTTC
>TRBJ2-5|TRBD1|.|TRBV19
CASSERQGWEETQYF
TGTGCCAGTAGCGAACGACAGGGGTGGGAGGAGACCCAGTACTTC
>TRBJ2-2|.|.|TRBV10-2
CASRARENTGELFF
TGCGCCAGCAGGGCGCGGGAGAACACCGGGGAGCTGTTTTTT
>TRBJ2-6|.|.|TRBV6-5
CASTLSGANVLTF
TGTGCCAGCACCCTGTCTGGGGCCAACGTCCTGACTTTC